This T cell receptor beta chain was sequenced during a study of T cells in Graves' hyperthyroidism and ophthalmopathy. TCR beta CDR3 region amplification was performed from RNA transcripts. The TCR CDR3 was amplified in a first-round RT-PCR using the HTBI primer set. TCRdb re-analysed the multiplex PCR reads in MiXCR, keeping a single row per CDR3 protein. This sample has around 700,000 distinct CDR3 sequences, with around 19% found just once. Germline CDR1 is SGHTA and CDR2 is FQGNSA. V lost 3 bases to trimming and J lost 4 bases; unmatched junction nucleotides: 9. The CDR3 runs 17 residues. Sequenced material: blood. This clonotype originated in a woman aged 50 to 60 with Graves' hyperthyroidism that later progressed to Graves' ophthalmopathy. This sequence joins TRBV7-2 and TRBJ2-3; 11 bases match TRBD2. The CDR3 loop reads CASSLDVAGGPPDTQYF. In nucleotides, the CDR3 is TGTGCCAGCAGCTTGGACGTAGCGGGGGGGCCGCCAGATACGCAGTATTTT.